These 24 T cell receptor beta chains were sequenced from one sample in a study of T-cell reconstitution after alpha-beta-depleted transplantation in children. For TCRbeta, the library was prepared with unique molecular identifiers. TCRdb re-called the PCR reads through MiXCR, storing one row per CDR3 protein. Here the sample spans about 260,000 distinct CDR3 sequences, just under 8.5% being singletons. The input for sequencing was PBMCs, mostly from graft donor cells, taken 180 days after TCRalphabeta/CD19-depleted stem cell transplant. These receptors came from a male patient between 5 and 17 years old who had a stem cell transplant for acute lymphoblastic leukemia, so the T cells may come from the graft donor.

This clonotype was counted at least ten times. The V call is TRBV6-1, the J call TRBJ1-1, with D unclear. The germline V gene encodes CDR1 MNHNS and CDR2 SASEGT. Trimming left V 6 bases short and J 0 bases short, with 8 bases between. The CDR3 totals 13 residues. The CDR3 bases are TGTGCCAGCAGGGGCCAGGTGAACACTGAAGCTTTCTTT. As protein: CASRGQVNTEAFF.

A few counts support this clonotype. This chain connects TRBV18 to TRBJ2-3; 7 bases match TRBD2. The trim removed 1 base at V and 0 bases at J, leaving 7 bases unmatched. Germline assignment: CDR1 KGHSH and CDR2 LQKENI. This CDR3 has 17 residues. Written as DNA, the CDR3 is TGTGCCAGCTCACCACTAAATCTAGCGGACAGCACAGATACGCAGTATTTT. As protein: CASSPLNLADSTDTQYF.

This clonotype appeared many times. The chain is built from TRBV20-1 and TRBJ2-1, with 13 nucleotides matching TRBD2. The CDR3 is made up of 17 amino acids. With 0 bases clipped from V and 4 bases from J, the junction kept 6 bases outside the gene matches. The V gene's germline CDR1 is DFQATT and CDR2 SNEGSKA (reference sequence). The CDR3 bases are TGCAGTGCTAGAGACCCGACTAGCGGGGGGCTATACAATGAGCAGTTCTTC. Its translation: CSARDPTSGGLYNEQFF.

This clonotype was recorded a few times. This may be a read error: a much more frequent sequence differs by one nucleotide. The chain uses TRBV28 and TRBJ2-7, with 11 positions matching TRBD2. The CDR3 runs 19 residues. Germline CDR1 MDHEN, CDR2 SYDVKM. The CDR3: CAGSFVGLAGGYSSYEQYF. The DNA for the CDR3 is TGTGCCGGCAGTTTCGTTGGGCTAGCGGGAGGCTACAGCTCCTACGAGCAGTACTTC.

At least ten counts were recorded for this clonotype. This chain links TRBV27 with TRBJ1-2; TRBD1 agrees at 9 bases. The CDR3 spans 15 residues. Germline CDR1 and CDR2: MNHEY and SMNVEV (reference sequence). V was clipped by 4 bases and J by 6 bases; unmatched bases: 9. The CDR3, as DNA: TGTGCCAGCAGTTCGACCGGGACAGGGAGTAATGGCTACACCTTC. This sequence encodes CASSSTGTGSNGYTF.

This clonotype was counted ten times or more. J is TRBJ2-5 and V is TRBV29-1; D may be TRBD2 (5 bases). Germline CDR1 is SQVTM and CDR2 is ANQGSEA. The CDR3 is 12 residues long. V gave up 6 bases and J gave up 7 bases, with 15 bases separating them. This CDR3 reads CSVGGGIGTQYF. The CDR3 DNA reads as TGCAGCGTCGGCGGAGGAATTGGGACCCAGTACTTC.

The sample holds many counts of this clonotype. The CDR3 nucleotides are TGTGCCAGCAGCCATAGGGGCTCCGGGGAGCTGTTTTTT. This translates into CASSHRGSGELFF. V and J are TRBV3-1 and TRBJ2-2, with D possibly TRBD1 on 5 matching bases. Germline CDR1 LGHDT, CDR2 YNNKEL (reference sequence). Trimming took off 3 bases at V and 6 bases at J, with 8 bases between the two ends. This CDR3 region has 13 residues.

This clonotype showed up many times. The chain has TRBV7-9 and TRBJ2-5, with 11 bases fitting TRBD1. CDR3 length equals 17 residues. Trimming cost V 2 bases and J 5 bases; bases outside gene matches: 10. Germline lookup yields CDR1 SEHNR and CDR2 FQNEAQ (reference sequence). The CDR3: CASSLHDRTGGGETQYF. The CDR3 region has the DNA TGTGCCAGCAGCTTACATGATCGGACAGGGGGCGGGGAGACCCAGTACTTC.

Ten or more counts support this clonotype. The rearrangement joins TRBV20-1 to TRBJ2-7; D perhaps matches TRBD2 (5 bases). Germline V CDR1 and CDR2: DFQATT, SNEGSKA (reference sequence). The CDR3 contains 12 residues. The V end was cut by 7 bases, the J end by 5 bases, with 15 bases between. The CDR3 nucleotides read TGCAGTGTTCCCGGGGAAAGCCACGAGCAGTACTTC. Its translation is CSVPGESHEQYF.

This clonotype occurred many times. The J gene is TRBJ2-1, the V gene TRBV12-3 or TRBV12-4; 9 bases are a match to TRBD1. The V and J ends lost 3 bases and 5 bases, in that order; junction bases with no gene match: 2. The CDR3 extends over 14 amino acids. CDR3 in amino acids: CASSFGTGNNEQFF. CDR3 nucleotide sequence: TGTGCCAGCAGTTTCGGGACAGGGAACAATGAGCAGTTCTTC.

The sample holds many counts of this clonotype. The chain uses TRBV19 and TRBJ1-1, with D hard to call. This CDR3 is built from 16 residues. Germline lookup yields CDR1 LNHDA and CDR2 SQIVND (reference sequence). V lost 4 bases, J lost 0 bases, and 15 bases lay in between. The CDR3 sequence is CASSNSPLGMNTEAFF. For the CDR3, the DNA is TGTGCCAGTAGTAACTCCCCCCTTGGAATGAACACTGAAGCTTTCTTT.

This chain uses TRBV10-2 with TRBJ2-1; perhaps TRBD2 as D (6 bases). The ends were cut back, 2 bases at V and 4 bases at J, with 15 bases in the middle. Germline V lookup: CDR1 WSHSY, CDR2 SAAADI. This CDR3 is 16 amino acids long. The CDR3 DNA follows: TGCGCCAGCAGTGAGAGTATTCTAGCGCAATACAATGAGCAGTTCTTC. Protein sequence: CASSESILAQYNEQFF.

The J gene is TRBJ2-1, the V gene TRBV5-4; D unclear. The CDR3 spans 13 residues. V was cut by 4 bases and J by 6 bases, with 11 bases left in between. CDR1 and CDR2 (germline): SGHNT, YYREEE (reference sequence). The CDR3 loop is CASSPDESNEQFF. In DNA form, the CDR3 reads TGTGCCAGCAGCCCAGACGAGTCCAATGAGCAGTTCTTC.

This clonotype was recorded at least ten times. This rearrangement joins TRBV5-1 to TRBJ2-2, with D uncertain. CDR1 is SGHRS, CDR2 YFSETQ, per germline. The CDR3 is 15 amino acids. Trimming left V 4 bases short and J 2 bases short, with 12 bases between. DNA of the CDR3: TGCGCCAGCAGCGATCTACTTACTAACACCGGGGAGCTGTTTTTT. Amino acids: CASSDLLTNTGELFF.

Ten or more counts support this clonotype. This chain connects TRBV13 to TRBJ1-1; 7 positions match TRBD1. Germline V gene lookup returns CDR1 PRHDT and CDR2 FYEKMQ (reference sequence). The CDR3 totals 14 residues. After removal of 0 bases from V and 7 bases from J, the junction contained 5 bases not matched to a gene. The CDR3 is CASSLGWRTGEAFF. Written as DNA, the CDR3 is TGTGCCAGCAGCTTAGGCTGGAGGACAGGTGAAGCTTTCTTT.

The chain links TRBV12-3 or TRBV12-4 to TRBJ1-1; D possibly corresponds to TRBD1 (6 bases). V gave up 4 bases and J gave up 1 base, with 19 bases separating them. The CDR3 loop spans 17 amino acids. Here the CDR3 DNA reads TGTGCCAGCAGTTCGCGGACAGAGGGGGGACCGAACACTGAAGCTTTCTTT. Translation: CASSSRTEGGPNTEAFF.

This clonotype came up many times. The chain links TRBV5-1 to TRBJ2-5; TRBD2 matches at 10 bases. Looked up from germline, CDR1 is SGHRS and CDR2 is YFSETQ. After removal of 5 bases from V and 2 bases from J, the junction contained 9 bases not matched to a gene. The CDR3 is 16 residues long. The CDR3 DNA reads TGCGCCAGCAGACTAGCGGGGCCGACCCTACAAGAGACCCAGTACTTC. Translating gives CASRLAGPTLQETQYF.

The table lists this clonotype with many counts. The rearrangement joins TRBV9 to TRBJ2-7; no reliable D call. The CDR3 spans 14 residues. Trimming stripped 2 bases from V and 0 bases from J, with 9 bases between. Germline CDR1 reads SGDLS; CDR2 reads YYNGEE. CDR3 sequence reads: CASSVHSNSYEQYF. CDR3 DNA: TGTGCCAGCAGCGTCCACAGTAACTCCTACGAGCAGTACTTC.

This clonotype was seen ten or more times. CDR3 residues: CASSEWTGGDTQYF. The CDR3 DNA reads as TGTGCCAGCAGTGAATGGACAGGGGGAGATACGCAGTATTTT. V and J are TRBV6-1 and TRBJ2-3; the match to TRBD1 covers 10 bases. The CDR3 runs 14 residues. The junction had 1 base not matched to a gene; V was cut back by 2 bases and J by 5 bases. Germline CDR1 is MNHNS and CDR2 is SASEGT.

This clonotype came up many times. This chain uses TRBV6-1 with TRBJ1-6; TRBD1 matches 8 bases. The CDR3 spans 15 residues. V lost 6 bases, J lost 10 bases, and 11 bases stayed unmatched. Germline assignment: CDR1 MNHNS and CDR2 SASEGT. CDR3 DNA: TGTGCCAGCAGCCCGCGGACAGGGTTAGAATCACCCCTCCACTTT. The encoded protein is CASSPRTGLESPLHF.

The genes are TRBV7-8 and TRBJ1-1; no definite D call. This CDR3 comprises 12 residues. V lost 3 bases and J lost 4, with 6 bases in between. CDR1 SGHVS and CDR2 FQNEAQ come from the germline V gene. This CDR3 reads CASSLYSTEAFF. Written as DNA, the CDR3 is TGTGCCAGCAGCTTGTATAGCACTGAAGCTTTCTTT.

This clonotype has at least ten counts. V gene TRBV7-2 combines with J gene TRBJ2-3; D unclear. Germline CDR1 and CDR2: SGHTA and FQGNSA. V lost 10 bases to trimming and J lost 1 base, with 15 bases between them. This CDR3 spans 14 amino acids. The CDR3 nucleotides are TGTGCCATCTCCGACGCCAGCGGCACAGATACGCAGTATTTT. Translation gives CAISDASGTDTQYF.

This clonotype was counted at least ten times. The rearrangement joins TRBV29-1 to TRBJ2-3; D perhaps matches TRBD1 (6 bases). CDR3 length: 13 residues. V dropped 6 bases and J dropped 2 bases, with 12 bases sitting between them. Germline V gene sequence: CDR1 SQVTM, CDR2 ANQGSEA. The CDR3 coding sequence is TGCAGCGTCGTACAGGGCGTCACAGATACGCAGTATTTT. Translating it yields CSVVQGVTDTQYF.

The chain couples TRBV13 to TRBJ2-1; 7 positions agree with TRBD1. In germline, CDR1 is PRHDT, CDR2 FYEKMQ (reference sequence). With 5 bases clipped from V and 0 bases from J, the junction kept 7 bases outside the gene matches. The CDR3 totals 16 residues. CDR3 sequence: CASSNPDRSSYNEQFF. The DNA for the CDR3 is TGTGCCAGCAGCAACCCGGACAGGAGCTCCTACAATGAGCAGTTCTTC.